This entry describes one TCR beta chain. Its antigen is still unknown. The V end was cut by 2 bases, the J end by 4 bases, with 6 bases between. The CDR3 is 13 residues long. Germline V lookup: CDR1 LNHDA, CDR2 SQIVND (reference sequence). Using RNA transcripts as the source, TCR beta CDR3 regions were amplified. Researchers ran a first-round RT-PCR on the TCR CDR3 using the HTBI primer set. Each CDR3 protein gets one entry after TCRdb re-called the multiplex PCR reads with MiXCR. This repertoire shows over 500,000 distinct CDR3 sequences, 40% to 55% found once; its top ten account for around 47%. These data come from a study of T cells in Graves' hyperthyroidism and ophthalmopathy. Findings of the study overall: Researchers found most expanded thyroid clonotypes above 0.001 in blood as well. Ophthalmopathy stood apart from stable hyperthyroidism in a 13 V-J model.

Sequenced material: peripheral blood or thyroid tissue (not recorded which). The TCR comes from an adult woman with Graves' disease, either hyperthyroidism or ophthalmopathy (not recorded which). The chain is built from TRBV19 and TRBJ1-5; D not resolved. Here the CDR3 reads CASSIRLNQPQHF. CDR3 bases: TGTGCCAGTAGTATAAGGTTAAATCAGCCCCAGCATTTT.